Relative to its sample, the clone carrying this TCR beta chain is medium-sized. Its antigen is not identified. This specimen belongs to a study of lung T cells in sarcoidosis with Löfgren's syndrome. TCRdb itself ran the reads through MiXCR, one entry per CDR3 protein. In the table there are about 21,000 distinct CDR3 sequences, about 20% of which are singletons. The CDR3 sequence is 14 residues long. The germline CDR1 and CDR2 sequences are MNHNS and SASEGT. V lost 3 bases to trimming and J lost 7 bases; unmatched junction nucleotides: 6. Study findings and constraints: In alpha-beta pairs, TRAV12-1 favored TRBV2, and their CDR3s were homologous. The most expanded V genes in Löfgren's patients were reportedly TRAV12-1 and TRBV2. Multiple Löfgren's syndrome patients reportedly shared TRAV12-1 and TRBV2 CDR3 motifs. Recognition of an unidentified sarcoidosis antigen was only suggested.

This rearrangement joins TRBV6-1 to TRBJ2-1; 7 bases map to TRBD1. Sequencing was carried out using CD4+ T cells from PBMCs. The sequence was collected from a human donor with sarcoidosis (Löfgren's syndrome or another form), or a control subject (not recorded which). CDR3 nucleotide sequence: TGTGCCAGCAGTGAGTATGACAGGGTTAATGAGCAGTTCTTC. It specifies CASSEYDRVNEQFF.